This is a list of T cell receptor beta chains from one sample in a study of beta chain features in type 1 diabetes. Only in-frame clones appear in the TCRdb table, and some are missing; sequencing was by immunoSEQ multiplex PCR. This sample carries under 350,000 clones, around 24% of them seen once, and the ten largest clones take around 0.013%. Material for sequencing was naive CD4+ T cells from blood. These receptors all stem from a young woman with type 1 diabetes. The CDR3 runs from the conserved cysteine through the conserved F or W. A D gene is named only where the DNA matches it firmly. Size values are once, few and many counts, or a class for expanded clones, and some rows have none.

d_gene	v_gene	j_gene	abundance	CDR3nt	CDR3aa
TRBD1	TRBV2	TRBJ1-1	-	TGTGCCAGCAGTCCGGGACAGGGGAGTAAAGCTTTCTTT	CASSPGQGSKAFF
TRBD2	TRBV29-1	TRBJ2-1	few	TGCAGCGTTGGGGGGCTAGCGGGGGTGTTATCACGCAACAATGAGCAGTTCTTC	CSVGGLAGVLSRNNEQFF
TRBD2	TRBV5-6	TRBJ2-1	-	TGTGCCAGCAGCTTGGAACTAGCGGACCACAATGAGCAGTTCTTC	CASSLELADHNEQFF
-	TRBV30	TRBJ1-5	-	TGTGCCTGGAGTGTACAGGTCGGAGCATGGAATCAGCCCCAGCATTTT	CAWSVQVGAWNQPQHF
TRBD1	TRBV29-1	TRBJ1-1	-	TGCAGCGTCCTAAGACAGGGCGGCACTGAAGCTTTCTTT	CSVLRQGGTEAFF
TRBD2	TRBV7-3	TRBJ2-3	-	TGTGCCAGCAGGGACCTAGCGGGAGGGACAGATACGCAGTATTTT	CASRDLAGGTDTQYF
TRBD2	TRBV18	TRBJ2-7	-	TGTGCCAGCTCACCCTTTGAGGGACTAGACTACGAGCAGTACTTC	CASSPFEGLDYEQYF
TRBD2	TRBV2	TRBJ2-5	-	TGTGCCAGCAGTGAAAGGGTGACTAGCCGAAGACAAGAGACCCAGTACTTC	CASSERVTSRRQETQYF
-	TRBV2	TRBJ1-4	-	TGTGCCAGCGGAGAGGAAGGCGAAAAACTGTTTTTT	CASGEEGEKLFF
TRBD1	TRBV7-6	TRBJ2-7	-	TGTGCCAGCAGCTTCCCGACAGGGGGCGAGCAGTACTTC	CASSFPTGGEQYF
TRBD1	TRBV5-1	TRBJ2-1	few	TGCGCCAGTAATATACAGGGGGCGCGGGACAATGAGCAGTTCTTC	CASNIQGARDNEQFF
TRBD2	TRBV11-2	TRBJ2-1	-	TGTGCCAGCAGCACCATCGGGAGGCCCTACAATGAGCAGTTCTTC	CASSTIGRPYNEQFF
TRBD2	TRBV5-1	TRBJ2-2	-	TGCGCCAGCAGCCTGACTAGCGGGAGCTCCGGGGAGCTGTTTTTT	CASSLTSGSSGELFF
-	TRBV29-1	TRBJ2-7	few	TGCAGCGTTGCTGATAGCTCCTACGAGCAGTACTTC	CSVADSSYEQYF
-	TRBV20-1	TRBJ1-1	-	TGCAGTGCTCCCGGCGGACTTGAAGCTTTCTTT	CSAPGGLEAFF
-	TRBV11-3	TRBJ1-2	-	TGTGCCAGCAGCCAGGGACTGACCTATGGCTACACCTTC	CASSQGLTYGYTF
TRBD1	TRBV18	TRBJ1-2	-	TGTGCCAGCTCACCGGACGGGACAGGGGGCAGTGGCTACACCTTC	CASSPDGTGGSGYTF
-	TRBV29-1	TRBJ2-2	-	TGCAGCGTTTTGGACAGTCATAACACCGGGGAGCTGTTTTTT	CSVLDSHNTGELFF
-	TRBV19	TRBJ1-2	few	TGTGCCAGTAACACACAGGGTACTAACTATGGCTACACCTTC	CASNTQGTNYGYTF
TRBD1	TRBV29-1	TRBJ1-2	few	TGCAGCACAGGACAGGGGGCCTATGGCTACACCTTC	CSTGQGAYGYTF
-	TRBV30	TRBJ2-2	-	TGTGCCTGGAGTTCAGGCCCTCACACCGGGGAGCTGTTTTTT	CAWSSGPHTGELFF
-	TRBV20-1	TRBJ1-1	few	TGCAGTGCTAGAGGGGCACAGGAAGCTTTCTTT	CSARGAQEAFF
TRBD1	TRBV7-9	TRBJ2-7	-	TGTGCCAGCAGCTTACTACAGGGGACACCTCCAGGGGGCTTC	CASSLLQGTPPGGF
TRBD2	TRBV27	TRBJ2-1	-	TGTGCCAGCAGTTCCGTTGGACTAGCGGGGAGAAATGTCAATGAGCAGTTCTTC	CASSSVGLAGRNVNEQFF
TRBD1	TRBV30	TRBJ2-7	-	TGTGCCTGGGGTTCGGGACAGGGCTACGAGCAGTACTTC	CAWGSGQGYEQYF
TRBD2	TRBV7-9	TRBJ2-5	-	TGTGCCAGCGGGAGGGGCCAGTGGGAGACCCAGTACTTC	CASGRGQWETQYF
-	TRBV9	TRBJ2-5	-	TGTGCCAGCAGCGTAGGAGAGGAGACCCAGTACTTC	CASSVGEETQYF
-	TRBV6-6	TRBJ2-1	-	TGTGCCAGCACGGGGAGATTCGCCTCCCATGAGCAGTTCTTC	CASTGRFASHEQFF
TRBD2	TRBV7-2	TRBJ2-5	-	TGTGCCAGCAGCCCTGGGACTAGCCAGCAAGAGACCCAGTACTTC	CASSPGTSQQETQYF
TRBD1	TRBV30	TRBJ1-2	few	TGTGCCTGGACCCGGACAGGGGCGAACTATGGCTACACCTTC	CAWTRTGANYGYTF
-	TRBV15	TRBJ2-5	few	TGTGCCACCAGCAGAGGGGACGGCAGGGGTTTGGTTGTGGGAGAGACCCAGTACTTC	CATSRGDGRGLVVGETQYF
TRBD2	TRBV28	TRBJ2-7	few	TGTGCCAGCAGTTTATCCCTTAGCGGGAGGAGGTACGAGCAGTACTTC	CASSLSLSGRRYEQYF
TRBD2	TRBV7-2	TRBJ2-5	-	TGTGCCAGCAGCAGAAACGTAGCGGGAGGGCCTCGAGGGGAGACCCAGTACTTC	CASSRNVAGGPRGETQYF
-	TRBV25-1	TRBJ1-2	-	TGTGCCAGCCGAAGCGAATCTAACTATGGCTACACCTTC	CASRSESNYGYTF
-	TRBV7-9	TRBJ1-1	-	TGTGCCAGCAGCGCAGGGGATGGCACTGAAGCTTTCTTT	CASSAGDGTEAFF
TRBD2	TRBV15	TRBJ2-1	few	TGTGCCACCAGCAGACCTTCTAGCGGCAATGAGCAGTTCTTC	CATSRPSSGNEQFF
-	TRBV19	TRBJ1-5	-	TGTGCCAGCGAAAGGGACTCTTATAGCAATCAGCCCCAGCATTTT	CASERDSYSNQPQHF
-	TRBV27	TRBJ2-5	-	TGTGCCAGCAGTCAGGGATCGGCCCAGTACTTC	CASSQGSAQYF
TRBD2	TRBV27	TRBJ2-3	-	TGTGCCAGCAGTCCAAGACTAGCTGCAGATACGCAGTATTTT	CASSPRLAADTQYF
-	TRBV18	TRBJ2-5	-	TGTGCCAGCTCACCCACCGTCGGACAGCAAGAGACCCAGTACTTC	CASSPTVGQQETQYF
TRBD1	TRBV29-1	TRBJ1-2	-	TGCAGCGTTACCTATGGACAGGGGGCCAATGGCTACACCTTC	CSVTYGQGANGYTF
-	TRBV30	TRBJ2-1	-	TGTGCCTGGACTCCCCCTTGGGCCAGTCCCCCCAACAATGAGCAGTTCTTC	CAWTPPWASPPNNEQFF
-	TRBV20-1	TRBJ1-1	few	TGCAGTGCTAGATTGACAAGTGGAGCTTTCTTT	CSARLTSGAFF
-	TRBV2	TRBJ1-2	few	TGTGCCAGCAACCCGAAAGATTACAGTGCCTTC	CASNPKDYSAF
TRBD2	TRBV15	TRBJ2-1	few	TGTGCCACCAGCAGAGGACTAGCGGCCTACAATGAGCAGTTCTTC	CATSRGLAAYNEQFF
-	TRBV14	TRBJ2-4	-	TGTGCCAGCAGCCAAGCGGGGGCCAAAAACATTCAGTACTTC	CASSQAGAKNIQYF
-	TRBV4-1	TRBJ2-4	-	TGCGCCAGCAGCCAAGGTCTTGCGTCAGCCAAAAACATTCAGTACTTC	CASSQGLASAKNIQYF
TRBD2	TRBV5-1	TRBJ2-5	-	TGCGCCAGCAGCTGGACTAGCGGCTTCCAAGAGACCCAGTACTTC	CASSWTSGFQETQYF
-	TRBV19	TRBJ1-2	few	TGTGCCAGTAGCAGCGTTCGGGGCTATGGCTACACCTTC	CASSSVRGYGYTF
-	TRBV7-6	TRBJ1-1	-	TGTGCCAGCAGCTTAGAACAGGCTAACACTGAAGCTTTCTTT	CASSLEQANTEAFF
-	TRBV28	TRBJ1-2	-	TGTGCCAGCAGTCAAGCATCAGGACTTGTTCTAGGTGGCTACACCTTC	CASSQASGLVLGGYTF
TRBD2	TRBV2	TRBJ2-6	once	TGTGCCGCAGTGGGCGGGAGGACAACTGGGGCCAACGTCCTGACTTTC	CAAVGGRTTGANVLTF
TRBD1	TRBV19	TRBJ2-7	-	TGTGCCAGTAGTATCGATAGGCAGGGGGCCTACGAGCAGTACTTC	CASSIDRQGAYEQYF
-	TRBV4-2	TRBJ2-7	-	TGTGCCAGCAGCCAAGAATATACCGGGACTTCGAGCTCCTACGAGCAGTACTTC	CASSQEYTGTSSSYEQYF